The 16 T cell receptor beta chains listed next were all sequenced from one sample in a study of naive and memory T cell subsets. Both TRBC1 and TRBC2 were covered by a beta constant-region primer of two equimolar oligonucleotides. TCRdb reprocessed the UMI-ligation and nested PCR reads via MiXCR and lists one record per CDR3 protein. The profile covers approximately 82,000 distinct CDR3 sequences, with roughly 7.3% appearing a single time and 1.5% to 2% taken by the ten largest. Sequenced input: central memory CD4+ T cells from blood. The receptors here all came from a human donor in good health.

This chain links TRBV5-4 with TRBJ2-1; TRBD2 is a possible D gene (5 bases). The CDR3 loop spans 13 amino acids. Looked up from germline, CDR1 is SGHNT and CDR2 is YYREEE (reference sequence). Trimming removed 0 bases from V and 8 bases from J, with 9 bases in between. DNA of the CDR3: TGTGCCAGCAGCTTGGGCTCGGAGGATGAGCAGTTCTTC. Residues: CASSLGSEDEQFF.

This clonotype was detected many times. CDR3 in amino acids: CASSFRGNSNQPQHF. CDR3 DNA: TGTGCCAGCAGTTTTAGAGGTAATAGCAATCAGCCCCAGCATTTT. V gene TRBV12-3 or TRBV12-4 combines with J gene TRBJ1-5; D remains unclear. The ends were cut back, 3 bases at V and 0 bases at J, with 9 bases in the middle. The CDR3 is 15 residues long.

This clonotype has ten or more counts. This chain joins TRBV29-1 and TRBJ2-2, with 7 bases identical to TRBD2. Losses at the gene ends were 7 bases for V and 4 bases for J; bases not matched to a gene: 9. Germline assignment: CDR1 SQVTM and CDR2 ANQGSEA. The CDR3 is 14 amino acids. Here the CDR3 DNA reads TGCAGCGCCGGGACCCCGGGAGGCACCGGGGAGCTGTTTTTT. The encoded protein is CSAGTPGGTGELFF.

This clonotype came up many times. The CDR3 is CASSLRGGTADEQFF. The CDR3 bases are TGTGCCAGCAGCCTCAGAGGGGGGACCGCCGATGAGCAGTTCTTC. The genes are TRBV11-2 and TRBJ2-1; D may match TRBD1 or TRBD2 (6 bases each). The germline V gene has CDR1 SGHAT and CDR2 FQNNGV. This CDR3 comprises 15 residues. V dropped 5 bases and J dropped 8 bases, with 19 bases sitting between them.

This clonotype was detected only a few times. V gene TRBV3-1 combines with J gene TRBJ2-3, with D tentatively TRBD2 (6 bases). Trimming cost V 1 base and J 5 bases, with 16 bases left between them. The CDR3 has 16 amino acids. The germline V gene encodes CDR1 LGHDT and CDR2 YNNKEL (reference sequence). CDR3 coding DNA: TGTGCCAGCAGCCAAGTCGGGACGGGAGATGAAGATACGCAGTATTTT. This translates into CASSQVGTGDEDTQYF.

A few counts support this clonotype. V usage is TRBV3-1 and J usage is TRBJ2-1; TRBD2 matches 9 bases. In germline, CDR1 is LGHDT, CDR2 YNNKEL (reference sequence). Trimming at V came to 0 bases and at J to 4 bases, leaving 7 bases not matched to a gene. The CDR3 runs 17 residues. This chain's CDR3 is CASSQDNSGGFYNEQFF. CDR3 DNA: TGTGCCAGCAGCCAAGATAACAGCGGGGGGTTTTACAATGAGCAGTTCTTC.

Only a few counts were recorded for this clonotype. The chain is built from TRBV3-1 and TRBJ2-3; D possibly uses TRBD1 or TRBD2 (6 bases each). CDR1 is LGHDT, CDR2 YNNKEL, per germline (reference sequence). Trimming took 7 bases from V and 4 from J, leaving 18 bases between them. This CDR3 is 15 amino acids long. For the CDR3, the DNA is TGTGCCAGCAACTTCCGGAGGGGGAGCGCAGATACGCAGTATTTT. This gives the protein CASNFRRGSADTQYF.

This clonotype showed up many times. The CDR3 protein is CASSQELAARNQPQHF. In DNA, the CDR3 is TGTGCCAGCAGCCAGGAGCTTGCAGCTCGCAATCAGCCCCAGCATTTT. The chain joins TRBV4-2 to TRBJ1-5; D unclear. Between the trimmed V and J ends, which lost 3 bases and 2 bases, there was a span of 14 bases. The germline CDR1 and CDR2 sequences are LGHNA and YNFKEQ. This CDR3 spans 16 amino acids.

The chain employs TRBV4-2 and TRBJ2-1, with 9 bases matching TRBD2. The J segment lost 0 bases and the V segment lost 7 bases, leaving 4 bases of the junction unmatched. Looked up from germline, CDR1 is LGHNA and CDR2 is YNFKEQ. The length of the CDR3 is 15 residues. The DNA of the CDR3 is TGTGCCAGCACCCTTAGCGGGAGCTCCTACAATGAGCAGTTCTTC. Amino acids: CASTLSGSSYNEQFF.

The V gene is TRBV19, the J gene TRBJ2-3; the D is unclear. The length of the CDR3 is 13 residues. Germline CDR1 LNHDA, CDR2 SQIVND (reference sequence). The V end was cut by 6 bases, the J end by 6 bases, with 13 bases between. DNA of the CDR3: TGTGCCAGTAGCCGAGTTGACCGCGATACGCAGTATTTT. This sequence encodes CASSRVDRDTQYF.

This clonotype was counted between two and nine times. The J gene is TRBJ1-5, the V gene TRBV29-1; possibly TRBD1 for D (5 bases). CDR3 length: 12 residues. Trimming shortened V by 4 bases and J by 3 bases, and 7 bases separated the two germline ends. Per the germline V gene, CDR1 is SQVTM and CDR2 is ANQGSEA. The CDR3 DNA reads TGCAGCGTTGCGGGGGACAATCAGCCCCAGCATTTT. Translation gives CSVAGDNQPQHF.

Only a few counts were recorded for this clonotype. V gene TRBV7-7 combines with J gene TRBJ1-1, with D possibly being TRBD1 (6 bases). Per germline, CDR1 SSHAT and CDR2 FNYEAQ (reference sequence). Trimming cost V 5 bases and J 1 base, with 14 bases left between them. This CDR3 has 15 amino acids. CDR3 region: CASSPIRGQNTEAFF. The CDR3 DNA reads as TGTGCCAGCAGCCCTATCAGGGGCCAGAACACTGAAGCTTTCTTT.

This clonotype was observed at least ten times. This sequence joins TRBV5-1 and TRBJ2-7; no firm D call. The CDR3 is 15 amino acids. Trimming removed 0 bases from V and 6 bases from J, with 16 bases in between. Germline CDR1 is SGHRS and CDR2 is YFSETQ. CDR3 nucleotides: TGCGCCAGCAGCTTGGGCATGCCAGGCGATCGCGAGCAGTACTTC. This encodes CASSLGMPGDREQYF. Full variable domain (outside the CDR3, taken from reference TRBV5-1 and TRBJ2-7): KAGVTQTPRYLIKTRGQQVTLSCSPISGHRSVSWYQQTPGQGLQFLFEYFSETQRNKGNFPGRFSGRQFSNSRSEMNVSTLELGDSALYLCASSLGMPGDREQYFGPGTRLTVT.

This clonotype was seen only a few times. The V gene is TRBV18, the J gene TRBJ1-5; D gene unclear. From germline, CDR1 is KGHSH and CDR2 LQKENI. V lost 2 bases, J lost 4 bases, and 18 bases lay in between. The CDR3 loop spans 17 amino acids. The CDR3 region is CASSPREGNSRNQPQHF. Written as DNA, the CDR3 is TGTGCCAGCTCACCAAGGGAGGGTAATTCCAGGAATCAGCCCCAGCATTTT.

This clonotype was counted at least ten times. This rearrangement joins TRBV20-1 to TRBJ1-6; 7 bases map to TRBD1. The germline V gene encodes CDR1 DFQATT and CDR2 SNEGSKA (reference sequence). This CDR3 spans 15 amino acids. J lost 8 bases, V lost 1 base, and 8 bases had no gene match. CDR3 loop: CSARGVQGTYSPLHF. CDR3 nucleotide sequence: TGCAGTGCTAGAGGGGTACAGGGGACATATTCACCCCTCCACTTT.

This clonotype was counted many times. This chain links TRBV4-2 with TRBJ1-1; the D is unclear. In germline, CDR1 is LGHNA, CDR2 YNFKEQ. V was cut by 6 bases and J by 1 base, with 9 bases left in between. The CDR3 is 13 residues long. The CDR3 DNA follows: TGTGCCAGCAGTACACGGCAGAACACTGAAGCTTTCTTT. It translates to CASSTRQNTEAFF.